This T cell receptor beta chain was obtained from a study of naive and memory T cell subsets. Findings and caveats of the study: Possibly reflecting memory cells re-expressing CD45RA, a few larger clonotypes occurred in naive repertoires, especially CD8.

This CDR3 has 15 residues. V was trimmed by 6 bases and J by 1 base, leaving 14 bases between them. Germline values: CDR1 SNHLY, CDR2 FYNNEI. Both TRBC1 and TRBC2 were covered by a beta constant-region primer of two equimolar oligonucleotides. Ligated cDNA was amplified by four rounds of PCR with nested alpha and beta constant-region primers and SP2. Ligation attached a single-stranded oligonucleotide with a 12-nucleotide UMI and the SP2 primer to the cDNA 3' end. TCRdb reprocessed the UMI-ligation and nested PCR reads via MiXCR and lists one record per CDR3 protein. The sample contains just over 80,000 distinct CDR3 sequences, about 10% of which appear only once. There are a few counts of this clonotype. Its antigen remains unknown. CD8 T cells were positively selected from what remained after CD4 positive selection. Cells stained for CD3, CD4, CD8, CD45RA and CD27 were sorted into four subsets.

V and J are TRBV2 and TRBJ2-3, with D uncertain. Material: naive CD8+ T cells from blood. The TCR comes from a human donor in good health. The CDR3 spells CASRETSTRTDTQYF. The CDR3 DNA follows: TGTGCCAGCAGGGAGACAAGCACACGCACAGATACGCAGTATTTT.